What follows are 8 T cell receptor beta chains derived from one specimen sequenced in a study of T-cell reconstitution after alpha-beta-depleted transplantation in children. Unique molecular identifiers were used to barcode this TCRbeta library. TCRdb passed the PCR reads through MiXCR, listing each CDR3 protein once. The data show approximately 250,000 distinct CDR3 sequences, around 8.9% seen once. Material: PBMCs from the stem cell graft donor, obtained from the stem cell graft. The receptors derive from a human donor who donated a stem cell graft to a child with SCID.

This clonotype has ten or more counts. V and J are TRBV5-1 and TRBJ2-4; possibly TRBD1 for D (5 bases). Per germline, CDR1 SGHRS and CDR2 YFSETQ. The CDR3 has 14 amino acids. V lost 6 bases to trimming and J lost 1 base, with 11 bases between them. CDR3 region: CASTDMSAKNIQYF. In nucleotides, the CDR3 is TGCGCCAGCACGGACATGTCGGCCAAAAACATTCAGTACTTC.

This clonotype has at least ten counts. The chain has TRBV20-1 and TRBJ2-3, with D possibly TRBD1 on 8 matching bases. Trimming removed 1 base from V and 5 bases from J, with 13 bases in between. Germline-derived CDR1 and CDR2 are DFQATT and SNEGSKA (reference sequence). This CDR3 is built from 14 residues. The CDR3 DNA reads TGCAGTGCTAGAGCACAGGGGGGGATAGATACGCAGTATTTT. Translation gives CSARAQGGIDTQYF.

The chain is built from TRBV5-1 and TRBJ1-1; 9 bases match TRBD1. Per the germline V gene, CDR1 is SGHRS and CDR2 is YFSETQ. With V trimmed by 4 bases and J by 1 base, 2 bases remained unmatched. The CDR3 is 14 amino acids. The CDR3 DNA is TGCGCCAGCAGCATGACAGGGGGGAACACTGAAGCTTTCTTT. It codes for CASSMTGGNTEAFF.

The genes are TRBV6-1 and TRBJ1-1; D is perhaps TRBD1 (5 bases). In germline, CDR1 is MNHNS, CDR2 SASEGT. V lost 5 bases and J 0 bases, leaving 16 bases between the germline ends. The CDR3 has 16 amino acids. For the CDR3, the DNA is TGTGCCAGCAGTCGCGCCACCAGGGCCATGAACACTGAAGCTTTCTTT. Translation: CASSRATRAMNTEAFF.

The sample holds many counts of this clonotype. This chain connects TRBV7-2 to TRBJ2-5, with a weak D call TRBD2 (5 bases). Germline lookup yields CDR1 SGHTA and CDR2 FQGNSA. The CDR3 loop spans 13 amino acids. V lost 3 bases and J lost 1, with 6 bases in between. The CDR3: CASSFRGQETQYF. Here the CDR3 DNA reads TGTGCCAGCAGCTTTCGGGGCCAAGAGACCCAGTACTTC.

This clonotype was counted at least ten times. V is TRBV5-1 and J is TRBJ2-1; the match to TRBD2 covers 8 bases. The trim removed 0 bases at V and 6 bases at J, leaving 8 bases unmatched. This CDR3 comprises 16 residues. Germline loops: CDR1 SGHRS, CDR2 YFSETQ. CDR3 loop: CASSLAVTGGPNEQFF. Here the CDR3 DNA reads TGCGCCAGCAGCTTGGCCGTAACGGGGGGGCCCAATGAGCAGTTCTTC.

This clonotype occurred many times. Here the CDR3 reads CASSFTGSNSPLHF. DNA for the CDR3: TGTGCCAGCAGTTTTACGGGATCTAATTCACCCCTCCACTTT. The chain employs TRBV12-3 or TRBV12-4 and TRBJ1-6; no clear D gene. V lost 3 bases and J 6 bases, leaving 9 bases between the germline ends. This CDR3 is built from 14 residues.

This clonotype was recorded at least ten times. This rearrangement joins TRBV6-2 or TRBV6-3 to TRBJ1-1, with 8 bases fitting TRBD1. The CDR3 is 14 amino acids. V trimming: 7 bases; J trimming: 4 bases; junction bases outside the gene matches: 8. The V gene's germline CDR1 is MNHEY and CDR2 SVGEGT. CDR3 DNA: TGTGCCAGCATTGACAGGGGAGTAGCCACTGAAGCTTTCTTT. Its translation is CASIDRGVATEAFF.